This record covers a single T cell receptor beta chain. Antigen specificity is unknown. Reverse transcribing all isolated RNA meant expressed TCRB transcripts were sequenced. Using immunoSEQ multiplex PCR, the repertoire was profiled, and TCRdb retains in-frame clones only, with some absent. The table has about 360,000 clones, roughly an eighth seen once. Purities in excess of 95% were seen in all sorted populations. The CDR3 totals 16 residues. Per the germline V gene, CDR1 is LNHDA and CDR2 is SQIVND (reference sequence). V was clipped by 5 bases and J by 2 bases; unmatched bases: 9. The data originate from a study of beta chain features in type 1 diabetes. Background on the study: Patients looked much like healthy donors when it came to age, gender and cell yields.

The study's findings and limits: Here, the possible influence of HLA type (on TCRB rearrangement) remained unresolved. Because the template was cDNA, high-expressing cells might be over-represented.

The TCR originated in a man aged 18 to 29 in good health. The chain employs TRBV19 and TRBJ1-5, with TRBD1 matching 7 bases. Specimen: naive CD4+ T cells from blood. The CDR3 spells CASSADRERGNQPQHF. In DNA, the CDR3 is TGTGCCAGTAGTGCCGACAGGGAGCGTGGCAATCAGCCCCAGCATTTT.